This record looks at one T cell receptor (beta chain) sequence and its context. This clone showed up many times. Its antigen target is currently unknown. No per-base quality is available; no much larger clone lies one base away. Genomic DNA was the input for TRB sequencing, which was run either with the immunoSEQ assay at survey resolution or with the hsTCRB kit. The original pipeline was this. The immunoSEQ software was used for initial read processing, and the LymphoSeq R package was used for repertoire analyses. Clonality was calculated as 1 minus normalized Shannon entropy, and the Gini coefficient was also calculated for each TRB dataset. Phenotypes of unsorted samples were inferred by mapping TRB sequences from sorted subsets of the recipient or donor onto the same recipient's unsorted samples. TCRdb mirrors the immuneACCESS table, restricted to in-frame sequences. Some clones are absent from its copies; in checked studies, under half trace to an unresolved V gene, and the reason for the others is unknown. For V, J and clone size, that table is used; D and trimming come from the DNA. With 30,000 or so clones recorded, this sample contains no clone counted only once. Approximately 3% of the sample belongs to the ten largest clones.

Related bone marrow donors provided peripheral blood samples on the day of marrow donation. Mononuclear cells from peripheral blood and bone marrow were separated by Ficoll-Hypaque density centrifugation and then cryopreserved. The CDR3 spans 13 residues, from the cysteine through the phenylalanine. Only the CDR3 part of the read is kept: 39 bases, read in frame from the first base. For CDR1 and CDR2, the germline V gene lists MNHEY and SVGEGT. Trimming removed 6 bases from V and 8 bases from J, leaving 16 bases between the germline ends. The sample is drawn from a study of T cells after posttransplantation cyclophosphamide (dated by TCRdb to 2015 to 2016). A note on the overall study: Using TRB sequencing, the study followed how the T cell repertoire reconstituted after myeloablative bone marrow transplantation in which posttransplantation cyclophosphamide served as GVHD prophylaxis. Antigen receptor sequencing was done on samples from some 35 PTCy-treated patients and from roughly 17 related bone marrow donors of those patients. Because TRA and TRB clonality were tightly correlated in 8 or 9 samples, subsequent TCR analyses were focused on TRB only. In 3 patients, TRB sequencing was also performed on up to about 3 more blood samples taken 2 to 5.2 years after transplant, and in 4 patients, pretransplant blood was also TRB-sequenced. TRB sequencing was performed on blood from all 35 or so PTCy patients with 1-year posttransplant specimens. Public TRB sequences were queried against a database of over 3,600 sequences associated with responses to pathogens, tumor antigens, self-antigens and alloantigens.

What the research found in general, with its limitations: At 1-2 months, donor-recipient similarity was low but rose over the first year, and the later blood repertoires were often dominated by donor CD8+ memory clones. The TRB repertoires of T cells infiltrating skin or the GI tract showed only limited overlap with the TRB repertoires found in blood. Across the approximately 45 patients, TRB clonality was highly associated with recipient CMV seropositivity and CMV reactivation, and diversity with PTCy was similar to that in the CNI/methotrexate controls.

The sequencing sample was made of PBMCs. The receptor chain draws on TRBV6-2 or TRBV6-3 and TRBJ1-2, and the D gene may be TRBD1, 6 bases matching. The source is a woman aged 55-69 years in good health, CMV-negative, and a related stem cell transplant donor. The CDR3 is CASSSGTPGGYTF. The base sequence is TGTGCCAGCAGCTCCGGGACACCGGGGGGCTACACCTTC.